A single sample gave rise to the 8 T cell receptor beta chains below, sequenced in a study of T cells in Graves' hyperthyroidism and ophthalmopathy. Regions amplified from RNA transcripts were the TCR beta CDR3 regions. In the first-round RT-PCR of the TCR CDR3, the HTBI primer set was used. Via MiXCR, TCRdb re-called the multiplex PCR reads, giving one row per CDR3 protein. Seen here are under 400,000 distinct CDR3 sequences, roughly 15% observed once, and the top ten hold about 20%. Material for sequencing was blood. Source of these receptors: a woman aged 60-75 years with Graves' ophthalmopathy.

J is TRBJ2-7 and V is TRBV29-1; 10 bases are shared with TRBD1. CDR1 is SQVTM, CDR2 ANQGSEA, per germline. V was clipped by 2 bases and J by 5 bases; unmatched bases: 3. The CDR3 runs 13 residues. The CDR3 bases are TGCAGCGTTGAAAAGGGACAGGGGAACGAGCAGTACTTC. Translated, it gives CSVEKGQGNEQYF.

With regard to this clonotype: The germline gene is not matched at one end of the junction; a read error may be the cause. V usage is TRBV2 and J usage is TRBJ2-2, with a possible D match to TRBD2 (5 bases). There are 15 residues in the CDR3. Per the germline V gene, CDR1 is SNHLY and CDR2 is FYNNEI. CDR3 sequence reads: CASRAPLGVTGERFF. CDR3 sequence (DNA): TGTGCCAGCAGGGCCCCCCTCGGGGTCACCGGGGAGCGGTTTTTT.

The sample holds many counts of this clonotype. The chain uses TRBV12-3 or TRBV12-4 and TRBJ2-7; 9 bases are a match to TRBD1. The CDR3 sequence is 14 residues long. V was pared by 5 bases and J by 2 bases, with 4 bases of the junction left unmatched. CDR3 nucleotides: TGTGCCAGCAGTCGAGACAGGGGGGCCTACGAGCAGTACTTC. Its translation is CASSRDRGAYEQYF.

This clonotype has only a few counts. This may arise from a read error, as a much more abundant clone is one base away. The chain is built from TRBV7-9 and TRBJ2-5, with D perhaps matching TRBD1 (6 bases). Germline V gene lookup returns CDR1 SEHNR and CDR2 FQNEAQ (reference sequence). CDR3 length: 15 residues. Trimming left V 5 bases short and J 5 bases short, with 18 bases between. This CDR3 is CASSGGLLPGETQYF. The CDR3 bases are TGTGCCAGCAGCGGGGGCCTATTGCCCGGGGAGACCCAGTACTTC.

Comments on this clonotype: A much larger clone differs from this one at a single base, so this may be a read error. The chain links TRBV12-3 or TRBV12-4 to TRBJ1-4; D unresolved. The CDR3 spans 14 residues. Trimming pared 6 bases from V and 5 bases from J, leaving 13 bases between. CDR3 DNA sequence: TGTGCCAGCAGCCCCGGACTGGGAAATGAAAAACTGTTTTTT. Translation gives CASSPGLGNEKLFF.

The table lists this clonotype with many counts. This chain uses TRBV11-2 with TRBJ2-1; 8 bases map to TRBD2. The CDR3 covers 15 residues. The junction had 8 bases not matched to a gene; V was cut back by 0 bases and J by 10 bases. Germline-derived CDR1 and CDR2 are SGHAT and FQNNGV. CDR3 bases: TGTGCCAGCAGCTTAGAGGTCGGGCGGGGGGACGAGCAGTTCTTC. This codes for CASSLEVGRGDEQFF.

This clonotype occurred many times. The chain employs TRBV7-2 and TRBJ2-5, with 7 bases lining up with TRBD2. V lost 5 bases to trimming and J lost 1 base; unmatched junction nucleotides: 7. From germline, CDR1 is SGHTA and CDR2 FQGNSA. The CDR3 covers 15 residues. The CDR3 loop is CASSPPGGGQETQYF. The CDR3 DNA follows: TGTGCCAGCAGCCCACCCGGCGGGGGCCAAGAGACCCAGTACTTC.

This clonotype occurred many times. The rearrangement joins TRBV3-1 to TRBJ1-6; TRBD1 might be the D (5 bases). The CDR3 loop spans 15 amino acids. Germline V gives CDR1 LGHDT, CDR2 YNNKEL (reference sequence). Trimming took off 5 bases at V and 7 bases at J, with 15 bases between the two ends. The CDR3 coding sequence is TGTGCCAGCAGCTTTGACAGATTCGGGAATTCACCCCTCCACTTT. As protein: CASSFDRFGNSPLHF.